This T cell receptor beta chain was identified in a study of T cells in localized non-small cell lung cancer. Notes on the study in general: Longer overall survival was seen with higher T cell density measured in blood. The greatest T cell clonality was found in uninvolved adjacent lung (higher than in tumor). Adjacent lung exhibited a median of 57 among the 100 most abundant tumor clones.

With regard to this clone: Its cognate antigen is unknown.

The CDR3 sequence is 12 residues long. In germline, CDR1 is SGHNT, CDR2 YYREEE (reference sequence). V lost 0 bases and J 4 bases, leaving 4 bases between the germline ends. Assay used: immunoSEQ multiplex PCR; TCRdb lists only in-frame clones, some missing. The table records around 28,000 clones, roughly 94% of them present only once. V and J are TRBV5-4 and TRBJ2-5; D is uncertain. Sample: peripheral blood, taken before any cancer treatment. The source of this sequence is a woman aged 35-75 years with stage I lung adenocarcinoma. DNA for the CDR3: TGTGCCAGCAGCTTGGACGGAGAGACCCAGTACTTC. The encoded protein is CASSLDGETQYF. The full variable domain, rest sourced from reference TRBV5-4 and TRBJ2-5, is ETGVTQSPTHLIKTRGQQVTLRCSSQSGHNTVSWYQQALGQGPQFIFQYYREEENGRGNFPPRFSGLQFPNYSSELNVNALELDDSALYLCASSLDGETQYFGPGTRLLVL.